The entry that follows covers one T cell receptor beta chain sequence. This sample stems from a study of monozygotic twins with inflammatory bowel disease. Germline V lookup: CDR1 LGHNA, CDR2 YSLEER. The CDR3 covers 14 residues. Using the 5' RACE reads, TCRdb records one entry per CDR3 protein without DNA. This table holds over 110,000 distinct CDR3 sequences. The sample consisted of blood. This clonotype was sampled from a human donor with ulcerative colitis or Crohn's disease, or a healthy co-twin of an affected twin (not recorded which). This chain connects TRBV4-3 to TRBJ2-2. The CDR3 protein is CASSQDRLTGELFF.